This T cell receptor beta chain is from a study of blood T cell repertoires in COVID-19. As handled by the study authors: Nucleated cell counts were estimated from reference gene primer amplification. Here immunoSEQ multiplex PCR was the method, and the copy in TCRdb shows in-frame clones only, minus some. V, J and clone size are those of that table, while D and trimming were read from the DNA. The sample lists approximately 200,000 clones; approximately 90% were seen once. Germline CDR1 LGHNA, CDR2 YNFKEQ. This CDR3 has 17 amino acids. The V gene end was trimmed by 0 bases and the J gene end by 1 base; junction bases not matched to a gene: 8.

The sample was peripheral blood. V gene TRBV4-2 combines with J gene TRBJ2-7; TRBD1 aligns across 8 bases. The receptor was derived from a man in his thirties or forties with COVID-19, enrolled during active disease. The CDR3 bases are TGTGCCAGCAGCCAAGATAGGGGACAGGCCGTATCCTACGAGCAGTACTTC. Translating it yields CASSQDRGQAVSYEQYF.